This T cell receptor beta chain was sequenced during a study of a mutant IDH1 vaccine in newly diagnosed glioma. On the study more broadly: Radiotherapy, temozolomide, or both had been given previously, and both were given to most.

Notes on the study in general: Of the patients, around 93% had vaccine-induced immune responses.

Germline-derived CDR1 and CDR2 are SGHTA and FQGNSA. Losses at the gene ends were 0 bases for V and 2 bases for J; bases not matched to a gene: 16. The CDR3 sequence is 20 residues long. This table comes from immunoSEQ multiplex PCR, and its TCRdb copy is limited to in-frame clones, with some not included. The sample holds over 75,000 clones, roughly 77% seen once. Described time point: week 47, end of study. Vaccine doses each comprised 300 ug of mutant IDH1 20-mer peptide, with topical imiquimod. In regard to this clone: Its cognate antigen is unknown.

The chain couples TRBV7-2 to TRBJ2-7; 10 nucleotides align to TRBD2. This receptor was obtained from a man between 40 and 49 years old with glioma. Material: PBMCs, obtained from a glioma patient whose treatment included an IDH1 peptide vaccine. CDR3 bases: TGTGCCAGCAGCTTAGCCCTCCCCCGGCTAGCGGGAGTTGACCCCTACGAGCAGTACTTC. This encodes CASSLALPRLAGVDPYEQYF.